Sequencing of this TCR beta chain was carried out in a study of cytomegalovirus exposure and HLA in healthy donors. The CDR3 is 16 amino acids. V was trimmed by 5 bases and J by 4 bases, leaving 20 bases between them. Looked up from germline, CDR1 is PRHDT and CDR2 is FYEKMQ (reference sequence). General study results and limits: TCR beta chains numbering some 150 were designated cytomegalovirus-associated.

Primers: 60 Vbeta forward and 13 Jbeta reverse. Here immunoSEQ multiplex PCR was the method, and the copy in TCRdb shows in-frame clones only, minus some. The sample records roughly 130,000 clones, around 77% being singletons. About this clone: The antigen remains undetermined.

Material: PBMCs. This sequence was found in a young man in good health and CMV-seronegative. The chain employs TRBV13 and TRBJ1-1; D call uncertain. CDR3 sequence: CASSSGEAPDSTEAFF. CDR3 DNA sequence: TGTGCCAGCAGCAGTGGGGAGGCTCCAGATAGCACTGAAGCTTTCTTT.